This T cell receptor beta chain was captured by sequencing in a study of shared clonotypes between healthy human individuals. Findings and limits, study-wide: Shared clonotypes: 4.5% to 5% naive CD4, around 3.7% naive CD8, around 2.4% memory CD4, around 0.4% memory CD8.

Concerning this clone itself: No antigen is known for it.

This CDR3 contains 20 residues. Germline values: CDR1 MDHEN, CDR2 SYDVKM. V gave up 4 bases and J gave up 3 bases, with 31 bases separating them. Data came from immunoSEQ multiplex PCR; TCRdb stores just in-frame clones and leaves some out. The table lists about 380,000 clones, about 96% of them singletons. This chain connects TRBV28 to TRBJ2-7; a weak D match, TRBD2 (5 bases). The clonotype was recovered from a young man in good health. Material for sequencing was memory CD8+ T cells sorted from blood. Subset specified: CD45RO+ cells pooled with CCR7-negative TemRA cells. CDR3: CASSSGVSSPYLIRGYEQYF. CDR3 DNA: TGTGCCAGCAGTTCAGGCGTGTCTAGCCCTTACTTAATACGAGGCTACGAGCAGTACTTC. The variable domain in full, with the rest retrieved from reference TRBV28 and TRBJ2-7, is DVKVTQSSRYLVKRTGEKVFLECVQDMDHENMFWYRQDPGLGLRLIYFSYDVKMKEKGDIPEGYSVSREKKERFSLILESASTNQTSMYLCASSSGVSSPYLIRGYEQYFGPGTRLTVT.